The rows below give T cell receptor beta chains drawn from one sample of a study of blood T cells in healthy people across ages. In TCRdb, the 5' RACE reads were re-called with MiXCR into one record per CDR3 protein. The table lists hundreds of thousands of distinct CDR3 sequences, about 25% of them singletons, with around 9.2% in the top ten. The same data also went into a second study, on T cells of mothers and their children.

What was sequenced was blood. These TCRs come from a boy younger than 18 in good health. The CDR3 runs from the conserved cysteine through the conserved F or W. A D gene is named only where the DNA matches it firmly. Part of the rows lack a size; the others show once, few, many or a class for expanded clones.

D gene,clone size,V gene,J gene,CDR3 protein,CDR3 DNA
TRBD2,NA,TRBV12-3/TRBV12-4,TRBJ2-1,CASSLGPVAGDNEQFF,TGTGCCAGCAGTTTAGGGCCGGTAGCGGGGGATAATGAGCAGTTCTTC
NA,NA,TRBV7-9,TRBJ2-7,CASSHSPDYEQYF,TGTGCCAGCAGCCACAGCCCGGACTACGAGCAGTACTTC
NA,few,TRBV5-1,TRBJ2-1,CASTLYNEQFF,TGCGCCAGCACCCTATACAATGAGCAGTTCTTC
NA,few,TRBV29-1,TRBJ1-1,CSGGHPDEAFF,TGCAGCGGGGGACACCCTGACGAAGCTTTCTTT
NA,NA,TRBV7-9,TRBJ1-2,CASSLGDRSYGYTF,TGTGCCAGCAGCTTAGGGGACCGAAGCTATGGCTACACCTTC
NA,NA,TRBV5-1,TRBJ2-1,CASSLELEDFSSYNEQFF,TGCGCCAGCAGCTTGGAACTAGAGGACTTCAGCTCCTACAATGAGCAGTTCTTC
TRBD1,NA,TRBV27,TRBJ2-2,CASSTPRWGQGYTGELFF,TGTGCCAGCAGCACCCCCCGTTGGGGACAGGGTTACACCGGGGAGCTGTTTTTT
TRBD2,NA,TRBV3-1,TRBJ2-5,CASSRRLAGDDQRDNQYF,TGTGCCAGCAGCCGACGACTAGCGGGAGATGACCAAAGAGACAACCAGTACTTC
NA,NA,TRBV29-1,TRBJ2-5,CSAPQQGQETQYF,TGCAGCGCCCCTCAGCAGGGGCAAGAGACCCAGTACTTC
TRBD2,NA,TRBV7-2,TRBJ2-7,CASSFRGRGAGYEQYF,TGTGCCAGCAGCTTTAGAGGGCGGGGGGCCGGGTACGAGCAGTACTTC
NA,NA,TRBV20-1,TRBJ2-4,CSARVKGLAKNIQYF,TGCAGTGCTAGGGTAAAGGGACTAGCCAAAAACATTCAGTACTTC
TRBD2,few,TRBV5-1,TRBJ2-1,CASSLRASGRANDEQFF,TGCGCCAGCAGCCTCCGGGCTAGCGGGAGGGCCAATGATGAGCAGTTCTTC
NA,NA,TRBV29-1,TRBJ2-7,CSVVGGLDSTYEQYF,TGCAGCGTTGTCGGGGGACTGGACAGTACCTACGAGCAGTACTTC
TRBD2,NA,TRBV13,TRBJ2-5,CASSFVRGEGQETQYF,TGTGCCAGCAGCTTCGTGCGGGGGGAGGGGCAAGAGACCCAGTACTTC
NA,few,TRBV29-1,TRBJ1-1,CSVLRHSKYPEAFF,TGCAGCGTTCTCCGGCACAGCAAGTACCCTGAAGCTTTCTTT
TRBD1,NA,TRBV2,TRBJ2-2,CASSPTGQGSGELFF,TGTGCCAGCTCTCCAACGGGACAGGGGTCCGGGGAGCTGTTTTTT